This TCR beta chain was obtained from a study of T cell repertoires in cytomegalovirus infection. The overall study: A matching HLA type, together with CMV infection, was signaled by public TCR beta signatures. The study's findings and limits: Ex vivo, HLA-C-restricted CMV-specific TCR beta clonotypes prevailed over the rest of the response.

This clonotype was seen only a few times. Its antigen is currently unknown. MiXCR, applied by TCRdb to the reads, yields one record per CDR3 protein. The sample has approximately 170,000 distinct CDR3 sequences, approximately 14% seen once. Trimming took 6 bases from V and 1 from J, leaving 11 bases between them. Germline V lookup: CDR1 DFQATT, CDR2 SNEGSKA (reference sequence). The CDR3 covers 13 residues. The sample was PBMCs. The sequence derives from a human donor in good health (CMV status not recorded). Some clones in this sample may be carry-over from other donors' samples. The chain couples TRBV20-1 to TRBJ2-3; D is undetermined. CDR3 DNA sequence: TGCAGTGCCCCGAGACTCCGCACAGATACGCAGTATTTT. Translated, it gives CSAPRLRTDTQYF.